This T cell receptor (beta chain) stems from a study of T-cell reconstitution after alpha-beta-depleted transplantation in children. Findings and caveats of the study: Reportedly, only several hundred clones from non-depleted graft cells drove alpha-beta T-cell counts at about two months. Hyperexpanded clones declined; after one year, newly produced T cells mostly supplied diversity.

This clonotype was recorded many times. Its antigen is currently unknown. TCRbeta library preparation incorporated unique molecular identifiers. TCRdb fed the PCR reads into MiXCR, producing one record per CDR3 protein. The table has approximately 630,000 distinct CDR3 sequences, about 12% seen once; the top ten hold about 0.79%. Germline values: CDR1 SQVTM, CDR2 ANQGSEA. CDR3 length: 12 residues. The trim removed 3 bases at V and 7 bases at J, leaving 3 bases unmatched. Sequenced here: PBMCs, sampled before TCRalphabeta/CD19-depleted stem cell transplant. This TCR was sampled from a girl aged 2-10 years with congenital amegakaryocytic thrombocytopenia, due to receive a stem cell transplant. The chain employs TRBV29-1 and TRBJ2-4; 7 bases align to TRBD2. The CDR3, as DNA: TGCAGCGTTGAGAGGGAGGGGAACATTCAGTACTTC. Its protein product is CSVEREGNIQYF.